This section outlines one T cell receptor (beta chain) sequence together with its context. As yet, its antigen is unknown. Germline CDR1 and CDR2: MNHEY and SVGAGI. There are 15 residues in the CDR3. Trimming pared 9 bases from V and 3 bases from J, leaving 15 bases between. The table came from immunoSEQ multiplex PCR; TCRdb's copy has only in-frame clones and leaves some out. The table includes tens of thousands of clones, about nine tenths detected once. This sample was included in a study of cytomegalovirus exposure and HLA in healthy donors. Study information: The same platform was used for the 110 or so validation repertoires as for the 666 first-cohort repertoires, as reported in a later analysis. Overall study findings and caveats: The listing of 150 to 200 TCR beta chains classed them as cytomegalovirus-associated.

It was the approximately 120-subject validation cohort, separate from the roughly 700-subject first cohort, to which the donors belonged. Sequenced sample: PBMCs. The receptor was derived from a man aged 25-40 years in good health and CMV-seronegative. The rearrangement links TRBV6-5 to TRBJ1-6; D unclear. The chain's CDR3 is CASSVGEIYNSPLHF. The CDR3, as DNA: TGTGCCAGTTCCGTCGGAGAAATCTATAATTCACCCCTCCACTTT.